This TCR beta chain is drawn from a study of CD8 T cells in Susac syndrome. The study sequenced TCR beta in blood CD8+ and CD4+ T cells. Relapsing-remitting disease, either stable or active, was present in the multiple sclerosis controls, who were treatment-naive patients. In contrast to the negatively isolated CD8+ and CD4+ T cells, TEMRA cells were FACS-enriched. V was clipped by 2 bases and J by 5 bases, with 8 bases between them. From germline, CDR1 is SGHTA and CDR2 FQGNSA. This CDR3 contains 13 residues. This clonotype was seen only once. Random hexamers were used to reverse transcribe an amount of roughly 0.45 to 1 ug RNA. Amplification of the TCR beta CDR3 was carried out by immunoSEQ multiplex PCR, which spanned a total of 54 Vbeta and 13 Jbeta segments. TCRdb passed the immunoSEQ multiplex PCR reads through MiXCR, listing each CDR3 protein once. The sample lists around 71,000 distinct CDR3 sequences, approximately 96% seen once, with 0.085% to 0.14% in the top ten.

This receptor was identified in a human donor with multiple sclerosis. V and J are TRBV7-2 and TRBJ2-3; weak D call: TRBD2 (5 bases). Sequencing input: CD4+ T cells from PBMCs. The CDR3 is CASSLPAVDTQYF. DNA of the CDR3: TGTGCCAGCAGCTTACCAGCGGTAGATACGCAGTATTTT.